This note documents a single TCR beta chain sequence. This sample was included in a study of cytomegalovirus exposure and HLA in healthy donors. As for the study in general: Researchers previously reported finding 90 million to 120 million unique TCR beta sequences from some 180 million T cells.

Germline CDR1 reads SGHTA; CDR2 reads FQGNSA. The CDR3 runs to 15 residues. J gave up 4 bases and V 6 bases, and 8 bases lay outside the gene matches. PCR amplification relied on 60 Vbeta primers (plus 13 Jbeta primers). Only in-frame clones appear in the TCRdb table, and some are missing; sequencing was by immunoSEQ multiplex PCR. This table has around 150,000 clones, roughly 74% appearing once. This clonotype originated in a man aged 18 to 35 in good health and CMV-seropositive. Sequences were obtained from PBMCs. The rearrangement uses TRBV7-2 and TRBJ2-2; 7 nucleotides match TRBD1. The CDR3 sequence is CASRPQGDGTGELFF. For the CDR3, the DNA is TGTGCCAGCAGACCCCAGGGGGACGGCACCGGGGAGCTGTTTTTT.